These 10 T cell receptor beta chains share one sample of origin, sequenced in a study of blood T cell repertoires in COVID-19. Repertoires were generated with immunoSEQ multiplex PCR, while TCRdb's copy carries only in-frame clones and drops some. This sample has roughly 120,000 clones, with around 90% found just once. Sequenced sample: peripheral blood. These receptors all stem from a man aged 50-59 years with active COVID-19.

The J gene is TRBJ2-1, the V gene TRBV6-6; a weak D match, TRBD1 (6 bases). This CDR3 has 15 residues. Per the germline V gene, CDR1 is MNHNY and CDR2 is SVGAGI (reference sequence). V lost 2 bases, J lost 7 bases, and 15 bases lay in between. This CDR3 reads CASSYTGSSRNEQFF. CDR3 sequence (DNA): TGTGCCAGCAGTTACACAGGGTCAAGTAGGAATGAGCAGTTCTTC.

The chain has TRBV7-6 and TRBJ2-1; 9 bases align to TRBD1. Germline CDR1 and CDR2: SGHVS and FNYEAQ. CDR3 length equals 18 residues. Trimming at V came to 5 bases and at J to 4 bases, leaving 15 bases not matched to a gene. CDR3 loop: CASSPGPADRGVYNEQFF. DNA for the CDR3: TGTGCCAGCAGCCCTGGCCCAGCGGACAGGGGAGTATACAATGAGCAGTTCTTC. Full variable domain (rest looked up from reference TRBV7-6 and TRBJ2-1): GAGVSQSPRYKVTKRGQDVALRCDPISGHVSLYWYRQALGQGPEFLTYFNYEAQQDKSGLPNDRFSAERPEGSISTLTIQRTEQRDSAMYRCASSPGPADRGVYNEQFFGPGTRLTVL.

The CDR3 loop reads CASSQDISDTQETQYF. In DNA form, the CDR3 reads TGTGCCAGCAGCCAAGATATTTCAGATACCCAAGAGACCCAGTACTTC. The V call is TRBV3-1 (or the pseudogene TRBV3-2), the J call TRBJ2-5; D not certain. The CDR3 runs to 16 residues. The V end was cut by 0 bases, the J end by 1 base, with 12 bases between. The V gene's germline CDR1 is LGHDT and CDR2 YNNKEL (reference sequence).

The chain has TRBV11-2 and TRBJ2-6, with D possibly TRBD1 on 5 matching bases. The germline V gene encodes CDR1 SGHAT and CDR2 FQNNGV. Trimming cost V 5 bases and J 3 bases, with 11 bases left between them. This CDR3 is built from 15 residues. The CDR3, as DNA: TGTGCCAGCAGCCGAACAAGGGGTGGGGCCAACGTCCTGACTTTC. Its protein product is CASSRTRGGANVLTF.

The rearrangement links TRBV6-4 to TRBJ2-3; 8 bases line up with TRBD2. The CDR3 has 16 amino acids. CDR1 and CDR2 from the germline V gene are MRHNA and SNTAGT. Trimming at V came to 2 bases and at J to 8 bases, leaving 12 bases not matched to a gene. In nucleotides, the CDR3 is TGTGCCAGCAGTGACGGTATAAGCGGGAGAGGGAGTACGCAGTATTTT. Protein: CASSDGISGRGSTQYF.

V is TRBV9 and J is TRBJ2-2; D gene uncertain. The CDR3 is 14 amino acids. Deletions cut 0 bases from V and 4 bases from J, with 7 bases between. The germline gives CDR1 SGDLS, CDR2 YYNGEE. The DNA for the CDR3 is TGTGCCAGCAGCGTAGGCAGTACCACCGGGGAGCTGTTTTTT. Translating it yields CASSVGSTTGELFF.

The chain carries TRBV9 and TRBJ1-6; D is uncertain. V gave up 3 bases and J gave up 7 bases, with 14 bases separating them. Germline V CDR1 and CDR2: SGDLS, YYNGEE. The CDR3 is 15 amino acids. In nucleotides, the CDR3 is TGTGCCAGCAGCGCACGTTCGGGAGGGAATTCACCCCTCCACTTT. It encodes CASSARSGGNSPLHF.

The V gene is TRBV10-2, the J gene TRBJ2-1; TRBD2 aligns across 7 bases. The ends lost 7 bases at V and 0 bases at J; junction bases unmatched: 9. From germline, CDR1 is WSHSY and CDR2 SAAADI. This CDR3 has 16 residues. In nucleotides, the CDR3 is TGCGCCAGCACTTGGGGCGGCGGGAGCTCCTACAATGAGCAGTTCTTC. It yields the protein CASTWGGGSSYNEQFF.

V and J are TRBV2 and TRBJ1-5; D perhaps matches TRBD1 (6 bases). Germline V gives CDR1 SNHLY, CDR2 FYNNEI. Trimming took 7 bases from V and 6 from J, leaving 13 bases between them. This CDR3 has 13 amino acids. This chain's CDR3 is CASTGTLPQPQHF. CDR3 in DNA: TGTGCCAGCACCGGGACATTACCTCAGCCCCAGCATTTT.

V gene TRBV2 combines with J gene TRBJ1-4; D is possibly TRBD1 (5 bases). This CDR3 region has 16 residues. Germline CDR1 SNHLY, CDR2 FYNNEI. V shed 8 bases and J shed 8 bases, with 24 bases lying between them. Here the CDR3 reads CASYPLAGAGGEKLFF. The CDR3 bases are TGTGCCAGCTACCCCCTGGCCGGGGCCGGAGGGGAAAAACTGTTTTTT.